The text below deals with one T cell receptor beta chain. Its target is not known. V gave up 6 bases and J gave up 4 bases; unmatched junction bases: 15. The CDR3 sequence is 19 residues long. From germline, CDR1 is SGHRS and CDR2 YFSETQ. PCR was performed a second time for roughly 7 to 12 cycles using a sample-barcoded 5' primer and a J-beta primer mix. From the 5' RACE reads, TCRdb called clonotypes with MiXCR, one entry per CDR3 protein. The top ten hold around 12% of the sample, which has around 1,000,000 distinct CDR3 sequences, more than 30% seen once. This entry comes from a study of blood T cells in healthy people across ages. Whole-study results and caveats: From one million sequenced T cells, diversity estimates were lower bounds.

Sequencing was done on a sample of blood. The chain joins TRBV5-1 to TRBJ2-1, with 14 bases that match TRBD2. The TCR originated in a man between 18 and 35 years old in good health. The CDR3 loop is CASTPGGTSGGSLYNEQFF. CDR3 nucleotide sequence: TGCGCCAGCACCCCTGGTGGGACTAGCGGGGGCTCTTTATACAATGAGCAGTTCTTC.